The 32 T cell receptor beta chains reported below all come from one sample, sequenced in a study of blood T cells in healthy people across ages. PCR was performed a second time for about 6 to 12 cycles using a sample-barcoded 5' primer and a J-beta primer mix. Using its own MiXCR run on the 5' RACE reads, TCRdb lists one record per CDR3 protein. Seen here are 1.5 million to 2 million distinct CDR3 sequences, under 30% observed once, and the top ten hold around 7.7%. The sample taken for sequencing was blood. The receptors stem from a woman aged 25 to 45 in good health.

This clonotype was seen more than once but under ten times. V gene TRBV18 combines with J gene TRBJ2-3; TRBD2 matches 8 bases. Trimming at V came to 6 bases and at J to 5 bases, leaving 7 bases not matched to a gene. This CDR3 is 14 amino acids long. The germline V gene encodes CDR1 KGHSH and CDR2 LQKENI. This chain's CDR3 is CASSTGGVGDTQYF. CDR3 DNA sequence: TGTGCCAGCTCGACGGGAGGGGTCGGAGATACGCAGTATTTT.

V usage is TRBV6-2 or TRBV6-3 and J usage is TRBJ2-1; TRBD2 matches 11 bases. The DNA end is a closer match to TRBJ2-7, so the J assignment may be wrong. The CDR3 is made up of 16 amino acids. CDR1 and CDR2 from the germline V gene are MNHEY and SVGEGT. The DNA for the CDR3 is TGTGCCAGCAGTTCTCCTAGCGGGGGGACCTACAATGAGCAGTACTTC. Translating gives CASSSPSGGTYNEQYF.

This clonotype was found many times. The chain combines TRBV20-1 with TRBJ2-3, with TRBD1 matching 10 bases. The junction had 3 bases not matched to a gene; V was cut back by 3 bases and J by 3 bases. Per the germline V gene, CDR1 is DFQATT and CDR2 is SNEGSKA (reference sequence). The CDR3 consists of 14 residues. The chain's CDR3 is CSARRDRGTDTQYF. The CDR3, as DNA: TGCAGTGCTAGGAGGGACAGGGGAACAGATACGCAGTATTTT.

This clonotype has more than one count but fewer than ten. V gene TRBV7-2 combines with J gene TRBJ2-1; TRBD2 matches 9 bases. Germline CDR1 and CDR2: SGHTA and FQGNSA. V shed 5 bases and J 3 bases; nucleotides not matched to a gene: 11. The CDR3 consists of 17 residues. The CDR3 protein is CASSRQPSGRNYNEQFF. The CDR3 DNA reads TGTGCCAGCAGCCGGCAACCAAGCGGGAGGAACTACAATGAGCAGTTCTTC.

The table lists this clonotype with many counts. This chain joins TRBV24-1 and TRBJ2-4, with 10 bases aligning to TRBD1. Germline V gives CDR1 KGHDR, CDR2 SFDVKD. The CDR3 consists of 16 residues. The trim removed 2 bases at V and 7 bases at J, leaving 7 bases unmatched. The CDR3 DNA sequence: TGTGCCACCAGTGATTCCCAAGGGACAGGGGCGAACATTCAGTACTTC. This translates into CATSDSQGTGANIQYF.

This clonotype was counted only a few times. The chain uses TRBV28 and TRBJ2-1; D is undetermined. Germline V gene sequence: CDR1 MDHEN, CDR2 SYDVKM. This CDR3 region has 11 residues. The V and J ends lost 11 bases and 4 bases respectively, with 9 bases between them. This CDR3 reads CAACHYNEQFF. CDR3 sequence (DNA): TGTGCCGCGTGCCATTACAATGAGCAGTTCTTC.

V gene TRBV3-1 combines with J gene TRBJ1-4; D is unresolved. The V end lost 5 bases, the J end lost 7 bases, and 8 bases lay between the germline ends. Germline-derived CDR1 and CDR2 are LGHDT and YNNKEL (reference sequence). The CDR3 spans 12 residues. The CDR3 DNA is TGTGCCAGCAGCGGACCGGCTGAAAAACTGTTTTTT. Protein sequence: CASSGPAEKLFF.

On this clonotype: One end of the junction varies from germline; a read error may be responsible. The genes are TRBV5-1 and TRBJ1-5, with unresolved D. The CDR3 runs to 15 residues. Germline assignment: CDR1 SGHRS and CDR2 YFSETQ. As DNA, the CDR3 is TGCACCAGCAGCTTCTTAGGACGAAAGGATCCGCCCCAGCATTTT. Protein sequence: CTSSFLGRKDPPQHF.

The chain has TRBV28 and TRBJ2-3; TRBD2 is a possible D gene (5 bases). CDR1 and CDR2 from the germline V gene are MDHEN and SYDVKM. With 5 bases removed from V and 14 bases from J, the gap between germline ends came to 20 bases. This CDR3 region has 13 residues. The chain's CDR3 is CASSGRTLRPGYF. CDR3 DNA: TGTGCCAGCAGTGGACGGACTCTCCGTCCTGGGTATTTT.

V is TRBV11-2 and J is TRBJ2-7, with D unresolved. CDR3 length equals 14 residues. Germline lookup yields CDR1 SGHAT and CDR2 FQNNGV. The ends were cut back, 7 bases at V and 0 bases at J, with 13 bases in the middle. CDR3 in DNA: TGTGCCAGCATAGTAAAGGCGGTCTCCTACGAGCAGTACTTC. Translating it yields CASIVKAVSYEQYF. The full variable domain, completed using reference TRBV11-2 and TRBJ2-7, is EAGVAQSPRYKIIEKRQSVAFWCNPISGHATLYWYQQILGQGPKLLIQFQNNGVVDDSQLPKDRFSAERLKGVDSTLKIQPAKLEDSAVYLCASIVKAVSYEQYFGPGTRLTVT.

This clonotype was seen once. The CDR3 loop is CASSRAGTGGSHEQFF. DNA for the CDR3: TGTGCCAGCAGTAGGGCGGGGACAGGGGGCTCCCATGAGCAGTTCTTC. The chain joins TRBV12-3 or TRBV12-4 to TRBJ2-1, with TRBD1 identical over 12 bases. V was clipped by 5 bases and J by 8 bases; unmatched bases: 10. The CDR3 contains 16 residues.

The sample holds many counts of this clonotype. The gene calls are TRBV20-1 and TRBJ2-7, with D possibly being TRBD2 (6 bases). There are 13 residues in the CDR3. V was trimmed by 6 bases and J by 2 bases, leaving 14 bases between them. Germline values: CDR1 DFQATT, CDR2 SNEGSKA (reference sequence). The CDR3 reads CSAAGDSAYEQYF. As DNA, the CDR3 is TGCAGTGCAGCCGGGGACTCAGCCTACGAGCAGTACTTC.

Many counts were recorded for this clonotype. V gene TRBV6-5 combines with J gene TRBJ2-3; 7 nucleotides match TRBD2. Trimming took 7 bases from V and 6 from J; bases not matched to a gene: 13. Germline V gene data show CDR1 as MNHEY and CDR2 as SVGAGI. This CDR3 is 15 amino acids long. In DNA, the CDR3 is TGTGCCAGCAACCCGTCCGCGCGGGGAGGGGATACGCAGTATTTT. Its translation: CASNPSARGGDTQYF.

For this clonotype: This may be a read error, as it is one base from a much larger clone. The chain couples TRBV20-1 to TRBJ2-5, with TRBD1 matching over 8 bases. TRBJ2-7 matches the DNA end more closely, so the J call is doubtful. The CDR3 is made up of 13 amino acids. Germline V gene data show CDR1 as DFQATT and CDR2 as SNEGSKA (reference sequence). CDR3 DNA sequence: TGCAGTGCGCCTAGAGACAGGGGTCACGAGCAGTACTTC. Its protein is CSAPRDRGHEQYF.

This clonotype appeared a few times. The gene calls are TRBV7-2 and TRBJ1-2; D is possibly TRBD1 (5 bases). The germline gives CDR1 SGHTA, CDR2 FQGNSA. The CDR3 spans 16 residues. V lost 0 bases and J 5 bases, leaving 16 bases between the germline ends. CDR3 bases: TGTGCCAGCAGCTTAGCGGAAGGCAGGGTCGGATATGGCTACACCTTC. It codes for CASSLAEGRVGYGYTF.

This clonotype was found many times. V usage is TRBV15 and J usage is TRBJ2-7, with D perhaps matching TRBD2 (6 bases). Germline CDR1 reads LNHNV; CDR2 reads YYDKDF (reference sequence). CDR3 length: 15 amino acids. V dropped 0 bases and J dropped 2 bases, with 11 bases sitting between them. CDR3 DNA sequence: TGTGCCACCAGCAGAGATGTGCGGGAAGCCTACGAGCAGTACTTC. Protein sequence: CATSRDVREAYEQYF.

The gene calls are TRBV2 and TRBJ2-5; 7 bases map to TRBD2. CDR1 and CDR2 from the germline V gene are SNHLY and FYNNEI. The CDR3 has 14 amino acids. V lost 6 bases and J lost 7; bases outside the gene matches: 11. In DNA form, the CDR3 reads TGTGCCAGCAGAGTAACTAGCGACTGGGGGACCCAGTACTTC. Translation: CASRVTSDWGTQYF.

The V and J genes are TRBV20-1 and TRBJ2-3, with TRBD1 matching 8 bases. Trimming took 1 base from V and 1 from J; bases not matched to a gene: 4. The CDR3 runs to 15 residues. In germline, CDR1 is DFQATT, CDR2 SNEGSKA (reference sequence). CDR3 nucleotides: TGCAGTGCTAGAGGGACAGGGTTTGGCACAGATACGCAGTATTTT. It translates to CSARGTGFGTDTQYF.

In its sample, this clonotype was seen many times. This chain links TRBV3-1 with TRBJ2-4; D is uncertain. Germline values: CDR1 LGHDT, CDR2 YNNKEL (reference sequence). CDR3 length equals 15 residues. Trimming shortened V by 2 bases and J by 3 bases, and 11 bases separated the two germline ends. CDR3 in amino acids: CASSQWTQGKNIQYF. CDR3 in DNA: TGTGCCAGCAGCCAATGGACCCAAGGCAAAAACATTCAGTACTTC. The entire variable domain, with the rest obtained from reference TRBV3-1 and TRBJ2-4, is as follows: DTAVSQTPKYLVTQMGNDKSIKCEQNLGHDTMYWYKQDSKKFLKIMFSYNNKELIINETVPNRFSPKSPDKAHLNLHINSLELGDSAVYFCASSQWTQGKNIQYFGAGTRLSVL.

This clonotype has only a few counts. The rearrangement links TRBV12-3 or TRBV12-4 to TRBJ2-3, with 9 nucleotides matching TRBD2. With V trimmed by 3 bases and J by 1 base, 2 bases remained unmatched. CDR3 length: 15 residues. CDR3 nucleotides: TGTGCCAGCAGTTTTGCGGGAGGGCGCACAGATACGCAGTATTTT. It specifies CASSFAGGRTDTQYF.

As concerns this clonotype: One junction end disagrees with the germline gene, perhaps due to a read error. The rearrangement links TRBV15 to TRBJ2-7; D possibly corresponds to TRBD2 (5 bases). Germline V gives CDR1 LNHNV, CDR2 YYDKDF (reference sequence). CDR3 length: 20 amino acids. CDR3 nucleotides: TGTGCCACTAGCAGAGATGCGGTAATCGGCTTCGGGGAAAGTCGACTCGAGCAGTACTTC. Residues: CATSRDAVIGFGESRLEQYF.

This clonotype was seen only a few times. This chain uses TRBV29-1 with TRBJ1-1; D might be TRBD1 (5 bases). Trimming removed 4 bases from V and 4 bases from J, with 7 bases in between. Looked up from germline, CDR1 is SQVTM and CDR2 is ANQGSEA. The length of the CDR3 is 11 residues. The CDR3 nucleotides read TGCAGCGTTGTCAGGGCCACTGAAGCTTTCTTT. Encoded protein: CSVVRATEAFF. Variable domain in full (rest from reference TRBV29-1 and TRBJ1-1): SAVISQKPSRDICQRGTSLTIQCQVDSQVTMMFWYRQQPGQSLTLIATANQGSEATYESGFVIDKFPISRPNLTFSTLTVSNMSPEDSSIYLCSVVRATEAFFGQGTRLTVV.

The gene calls are TRBV5-1 and TRBJ2-3, with unresolved D. This CDR3 is 15 amino acids long. Germline CDR1 is SGHRS and CDR2 is YFSETQ. V was cut by 0 bases and J by 2 bases, with 10 bases left in between. The CDR3: CASSLAGLDTDTQYF. DNA of the CDR3: TGCGCCAGCAGCTTGGCTGGATTGGACACAGATACGCAGTATTTT.

The genes are TRBV6-5 and TRBJ2-7; possible D gene TRBD2, 7 bases. Germline values: CDR1 MNHEY, CDR2 SVGAGI. CDR3 length equals 16 residues. V was cut by 9 bases and J by 1 base, with 22 bases left in between. CDR3 sequence reads: CARNEGGAPLSYEQYF. CDR3 in DNA: TGTGCCAGGAACGAAGGGGGGGCCCCACTTTCCTACGAGCAGTACTTC.

The V call is TRBV6-6, the J call TRBJ2-3; no clear D gene. V was trimmed by 0 bases and J by 4 bases, leaving 14 bases between them. CDR1 MNHNY and CDR2 SVGAGI come from the germline V gene (reference sequence). The CDR3 consists of 16 residues. CDR3 coding DNA: TGTGCCAGCAGTTACTCCGGGCTTAAAGTGGCAGATACGCAGTATTTT. It encodes CASSYSGLKVADTQYF.

V gene TRBV20-1 combines with J gene TRBJ2-5, with D uncertain. Trimming removed 5 bases at V and 2 bases at J, with 9 bases between. The CDR3 loop spans 12 amino acids. Germline loops: CDR1 DFQATT, CDR2 SNEGSKA (reference sequence). CDR3 loop: CSAHPRQETQYF. The DNA for the CDR3 is TGCAGTGCTCACCCGCGTCAAGAGACCCAGTACTTC.

This sequence joins TRBV6-2 or TRBV6-3 and TRBJ1-5, with TRBD1 matching over 9 bases. Germline assignment: CDR1 MNHEY and CDR2 SVGEGT. The CDR3 has 15 amino acids. The V and J ends lost 7 bases and 5 bases, in that order; junction bases with no gene match: 9. CDR3 residues: CASNPGTGQHQPQHF. The CDR3 DNA reads TGTGCCAGCAACCCCGGGACAGGGCAGCATCAGCCCCAGCATTTT.

The genes are TRBV30 and TRBJ1-2; TRBD1 matches at 8 bases. The CDR3 is made up of 13 amino acids. V was clipped by 7 bases and J by 5 bases; unmatched bases: 9. CDR1 GTSNPN and CDR2 SVGIG come from the germline V gene (reference sequence). The CDR3 region is CALSSGTGYGYTF. The CDR3, as DNA: TGTGCCTTGAGCTCCGGGACAGGTTATGGCTACACCTTC. The complete variable domain, with remaining parts taken from reference TRBV30 and TRBJ1-2, reads SQTIHQWPATLVQPVGSPLSLECTVEGTSNPNLYWYRQAAGRGLQLLFYSVGIGQISSEVPQNLSASRPQDRQFILSSKKLLLSDSGFYLCALSSGTGYGYTFGSGTRLTVV.

The chain joins TRBV11-2 to TRBJ2-7; perhaps TRBD2 as D (5 bases). CDR1 and CDR2 from the germline V gene are SGHAT and FQNNGV. This CDR3 spans 15 amino acids. The germline V and J ends were trimmed by 7 bases and 7 bases, with 23 bases remaining between them. CDR3 loop: CASTPRRTVGNEQYF. The CDR3 DNA reads as TGTGCCAGCACCCCGCGACGGACTGTCGGCAATGAGCAGTACTTC. Full variable domain (missing parts from reference TRBV11-2 and TRBJ2-7): EAGVAQSPRYKIIEKRQSVAFWCNPISGHATLYWYQQILGQGPKLLIQFQNNGVVDDSQLPKDRFSAERLKGVDSTLKIQPAKLEDSAVYLCASTPRRTVGNEQYFGPGTRLTVT.

This clonotype was counted at least ten times. The chain recombines TRBV28 with TRBJ2-1; 8 bases align to TRBD2. CDR1 is MDHEN and CDR2 is SYDVKM in the germline V gene. This CDR3 has 15 amino acids. V dropped 3 bases and J dropped 4; count of bases not matched to a gene: 5. CDR3 amino acids: CASSFGRGVYNEQFF. In DNA, the CDR3 is TGTGCCAGCAGTTTCGGGCGGGGGGTATACAATGAGCAGTTCTTC. Based on the CDR3 plus reference TRBV28 and TRBJ2-1, the full variable domain is DVKVTQSSRYLVKRTGEKVFLECVQDMDHENMFWYRQDPGLGLRLIYFSYDVKMKEKGDIPEGYSVSREKKERFSLILESASTNQTSMYLCASSFGRGVYNEQFFGPGTRLTVL.

This clonotype was picked up a small number of times. The chain links TRBV28 to TRBJ1-1, with unresolved D. Germline CDR1 and CDR2: MDHEN and SYDVKM. V lost 2 bases to trimming and J lost 6 bases, with 10 bases between them. This CDR3 has 13 residues. The CDR3 region has the DNA TGTGCCAGCAGTTTAACAAGGGCAGCTGAAGCTTTCTTT. Translation: CASSLTRAAEAFF.

This chain joins TRBV29-1 and TRBJ2-1; 7 bases line up with TRBD1. Trimming cost V 7 bases and J 6 bases; bases outside gene matches: 3. Germline CDR1 reads SQVTM; CDR2 reads ANQGSEA. The CDR3 is 11 residues long. In nucleotides, the CDR3 is TGCAGCGCAGGGACAGTCAATGAGCAGTTCTTC. It specifies CSAGTVNEQFF.